This T cell receptor (beta chain) comes out of a study of blood T cell repertoires in COVID-19. The wider study: COVID-19 samples from acute and convalescent phases originated in the United States, Italy and Spain.

Trimming left V 6 bases short and J 5 bases short, with 8 bases between. This CDR3 spans 12 amino acids. Per germline, CDR1 MNHNY and CDR2 SVGAGI (reference sequence). In the study's own analysis: Amplification of reference gene primers provided the estimated nucleated cell counts. Clones were read by immunoSEQ multiplex PCR, and TCRdb kept only the in-frame ones, dropping some. That table supplies the V and J calls and clone size; D and trimming were determined from the DNA. Among 330,000 or so clones listed, roughly 87% were seen once. The sequence was obtained from a woman in her thirties who had recovered from COVID-19. The V gene is TRBV6-6, the J gene TRBJ1-5; D uncertain. Sample: PBMCs or T cells enriched from blood (not recorded which). CDR3 sequence: CASRGTDQPQHF. The DNA of the CDR3 is TGTGCCAGCAGGGGTACAGATCAGCCCCAGCATTTT.